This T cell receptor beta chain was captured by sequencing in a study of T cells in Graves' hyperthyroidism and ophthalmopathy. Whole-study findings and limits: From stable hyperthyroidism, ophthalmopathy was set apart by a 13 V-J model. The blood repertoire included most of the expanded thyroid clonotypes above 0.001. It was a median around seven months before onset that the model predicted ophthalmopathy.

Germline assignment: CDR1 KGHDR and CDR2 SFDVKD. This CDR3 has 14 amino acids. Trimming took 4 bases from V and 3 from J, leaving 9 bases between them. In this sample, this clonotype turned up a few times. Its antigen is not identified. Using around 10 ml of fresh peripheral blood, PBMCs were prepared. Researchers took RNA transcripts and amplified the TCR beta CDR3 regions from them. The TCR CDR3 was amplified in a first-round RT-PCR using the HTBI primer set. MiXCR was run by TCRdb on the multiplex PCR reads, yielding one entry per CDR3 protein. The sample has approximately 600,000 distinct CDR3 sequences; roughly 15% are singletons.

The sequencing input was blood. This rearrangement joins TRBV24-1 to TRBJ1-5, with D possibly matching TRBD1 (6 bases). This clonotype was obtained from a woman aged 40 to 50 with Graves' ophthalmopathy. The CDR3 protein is CATSEGQYNQPQHF. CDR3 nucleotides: TGTGCCACCAGTGAAGGACAGTACAATCAGCCCCAGCATTTT.